The 14 T cell receptor beta chains reported below all come from one sample, sequenced in a study of T cells in Graves' hyperthyroidism and ophthalmopathy. Template material for amplifying TCR beta CDR3 regions consisted of RNA transcripts. In the first-round RT-PCR of the TCR CDR3, the HTBI primer set was used. TCRdb used MiXCR to reprocess the multiplex PCR reads, holding one entry per CDR3 protein. The top ten clones hold about a sixth of a sample with fewer than 900,000 distinct CDR3 sequences, approximately 19% of them seen once. The sequenced material came from blood. All receptors derive from a woman aged 45 to 65 with Graves' hyperthyroidism that later progressed to Graves' ophthalmopathy.

This chain links TRBV15 with TRBJ2-7; possibly TRBD2 for D (6 bases). The CDR3 is 15 amino acids. Germline CDR1 LNHNV, CDR2 YYDKDF (reference sequence). Between the trimmed V and J ends, which lost 2 bases and 3 bases, there was a span of 14 bases. The CDR3 coding sequence is TGTGCCACCAGCAGAATTGGGACTGAAGTCTACGAGCAGTACTTC. Amino acid sequence: CATSRIGTEVYEQYF.

This clonotype was seen a handful of times. The chain is built from TRBV7-6 and TRBJ2-2; TRBD1 is a possible D gene (6 bases). Germline V gives CDR1 SGHVS, CDR2 FNYEAQ. Trimming removed 6 bases from V and 5 bases from J, with 10 bases in between. The CDR3 extends over 13 amino acids. CDR3 in DNA: TGTGCCAGCAGACCAGGGGTAACCGGGGAGCTGTTTTTT. It specifies CASRPGVTGELFF.

This clonotype was seen a few times. This rearrangement joins TRBV4-1 to TRBJ2-1, with D perhaps TRBD2 (6 bases). Germline assignment: CDR1 MGHRA and CDR2 YSYEKL. V shed 1 base and J shed 8 bases, with 15 bases lying between them. CDR3 size: 15 residues. The CDR3 region is CASSQGGAGRYEQFF. DNA of the CDR3: TGCGCCAGCAGCCAAGGAGGGGCAGGGAGGTATGAGCAGTTCTTC.

This clonotype was observed a handful of times. The chain is built from TRBV5-1 and TRBJ1-4; D uncertain. The CDR3 spans 15 residues. V lost 0 bases, J lost 0 bases, and 6 bases lay in between. Germline V lookup: CDR1 SGHRS, CDR2 YFSETQ. Here the CDR3 reads CASSLEPATNEKLFF. As DNA, the CDR3 is TGCGCCAGCAGCTTGGAGCCGGCAACTAATGAAAAACTGTTTTTT.

The gene calls are TRBV19 and TRBJ1-1; D ambiguous. The CDR3 contains 15 residues. The germline V gene has CDR1 LNHDA and CDR2 SQIVND (reference sequence). The V and J ends lost 10 bases and 1 base respectively, with 19 bases between them. CDR3 loop: CATNPADQANTEAFF. CDR3 DNA sequence: TGTGCCACTAACCCTGCCGATCAAGCGAACACTGAAGCTTTCTTT.

This clonotype was recorded many times. V and J are TRBV3-1 and TRBJ1-1; D possibly corresponds to TRBD1 (5 bases). From germline, CDR1 is LGHDT and CDR2 YNNKEL (reference sequence). The CDR3 has 15 amino acids. Trimming took off 0 bases at V and 1 base at J, with 9 bases between the two ends. This chain's CDR3 is CASSQDYTGNTEAFF. CDR3 DNA sequence: TGTGCCAGCAGCCAAGACTATACAGGGAACACTGAAGCTTTCTTT.

There are many counts of this clonotype. The genes are TRBV2 and TRBJ2-7, with 7 positions matching TRBD2. This CDR3 comprises 15 residues. The germline CDR1 and CDR2 sequences are SNHLY and FYNNEI. Trimming at V came to 6 bases and at J to 2 bases, leaving 10 bases not matched to a gene. This chain's CDR3 is CASRGEGGRPYEQYF. The DNA for the CDR3 is TGTGCCAGCAGGGGGGAGGGCGGCCGCCCCTACGAGCAGTACTTC. The variable domain in full, with the rest retrieved from reference TRBV2 and TRBJ2-7, is EPEVTQTPSHQVTQMGQEVILRCVPISNHLYFYWYRQILGQKVEFLVSFYNNEISEKSEIFDDQFSVERPDGSNFTLKIRSTKLEDSAMYFCASRGEGGRPYEQYFGPGTRLTVT.

The chain is built from TRBV4-1 and TRBJ1-4; D may be TRBD1 (5 bases). CDR1 is MGHRA and CDR2 is YSYEKL in the germline V gene. Trimming removed 6 bases at V and 8 bases at J, with 19 bases between. The CDR3 spans 15 residues. DNA for the CDR3: TGCGCCAGCAGGAACCGGGACGCGGGGTGGGAAAAACTGTTTTTT. Amino acids: CASRNRDAGWEKLFF.

This clonotype has at least ten counts. This chain joins TRBV5-1 and TRBJ2-7; D call uncertain. Trimming took off 0 bases at V and 3 bases at J, with 10 bases between the two ends. The germline gives CDR1 SGHRS, CDR2 YFSETQ. CDR3 length: 14 amino acids. CDR3 nucleotides: TGCGCCAGCAGCTTGGATCCCGGAGACTACGAGCAGTACTTC. As protein: CASSLDPGDYEQYF. Full variable domain (rest looked up from reference TRBV5-1 and TRBJ2-7): KAGVTQTPRYLIKTRGQQVTLSCSPISGHRSVSWYQQTPGQGLQFLFEYFSETQRNKGNFPGRFSGRQFSNSRSEMNVSTLELGDSALYLCASSLDPGDYEQYFGPGTRLTVT.

Only a few counts were recorded for this clonotype. The genes are TRBV27 and TRBJ1-2; possible D gene TRBD1, 5 bases. Trimming pared 5 bases from V and 8 bases from J, leaving 15 bases between. CDR3 length: 13 residues. Germline V gene sequence: CDR1 MNHEY, CDR2 SMNVEV (reference sequence). The CDR3 reads CASSPFGGGGYTF. CDR3 sequence (DNA): TGTGCCAGCAGTCCCTTCGGGGGGGGGGGCTACACCTTC.

V gene TRBV15 combines with J gene TRBJ1-3; TRBD1 agrees at 8 bases. CDR3 length: 16 amino acids. The germline V gene has CDR1 LNHNV and CDR2 YYDKDF (reference sequence). V shed 0 bases, J shed 4 bases, and the junction held 5 bases outside the gene matches. The CDR3 DNA is TGTGCCACCAGCAGAGAATACAGGGGGTCGGGAAACACCATATATTTT. Encoded protein: CATSREYRGSGNTIYF. Looking up the rest from reference TRBV15 and TRBJ1-3 gives the full variable domain: DAMVIQNPRYQVTQFGKPVTLSCSQTLNHNVMYWYQQKSSQAPKLLFHYYDKDFNNEADTPDNFQSRRPNTSFCFLDIRSPGLGDTAMYLCATSREYRGSGNTIYFGEGSWLTVV.

This clonotype was counted ten times or more. The chain is built from TRBV20-1 and TRBJ2-1, with a possible D match to TRBD2 (6 bases). V lost 5 bases to trimming and J lost 4 bases, with 18 bases between them. Germline loops: CDR1 DFQATT, CDR2 SNEGSKA (reference sequence). The length of the CDR3 is 15 residues. CDR3 region: CSADGGARGYNEQFF. The DNA of the CDR3 is TGCAGTGCTGACGGGGGAGCAAGGGGATACAATGAGCAGTTCTTC.

The CDR3 DNA reads TGTGCCAGCAGTACGGGACTAGAAGACAATGAGCAGTTCTTC. This gives the protein CASSTGLEDNEQFF. The chain employs TRBV27 and TRBJ2-1, with 8 bases aligning to TRBD2. The CDR3 has 14 amino acids. Germline V lookup: CDR1 MNHEY, CDR2 SMNVEV (reference sequence). V was clipped by 5 bases and J by 5 bases; unmatched bases: 5.

There are many counts of this clonotype. The chain is built from TRBV20-1 and TRBJ1-1; 8 positions agree with TRBD1. The germline V gene encodes CDR1 DFQATT and CDR2 SNEGSKA (reference sequence). Losses at the gene ends were 2 bases for V and 2 bases for J; bases not matched to a gene: 4. The CDR3 runs to 14 residues. The CDR3 sequence is CSARPGQGNTEAFF. The CDR3 nucleotides are TGCAGTGCTAGACCCGGACAGGGAAACACTGAAGCTTTCTTT.